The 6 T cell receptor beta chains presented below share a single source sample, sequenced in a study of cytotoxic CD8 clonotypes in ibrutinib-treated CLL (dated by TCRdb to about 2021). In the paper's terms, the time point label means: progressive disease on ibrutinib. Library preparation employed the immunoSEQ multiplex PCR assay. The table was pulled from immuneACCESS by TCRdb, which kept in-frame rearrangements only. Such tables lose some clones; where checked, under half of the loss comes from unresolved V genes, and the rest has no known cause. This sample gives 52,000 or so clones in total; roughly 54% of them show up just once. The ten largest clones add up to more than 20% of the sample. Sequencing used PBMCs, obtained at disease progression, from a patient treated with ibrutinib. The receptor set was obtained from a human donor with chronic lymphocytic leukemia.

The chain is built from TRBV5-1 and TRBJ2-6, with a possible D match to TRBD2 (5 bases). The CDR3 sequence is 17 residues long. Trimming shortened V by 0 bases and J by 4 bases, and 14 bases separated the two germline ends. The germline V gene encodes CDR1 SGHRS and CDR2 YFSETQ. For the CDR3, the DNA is TGCGCCAGCAGCTTGGGCCATCGAGGGTTCGGGGCCAACGTCCTGACTTTC. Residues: CASSLGHRGFGANVLTF.

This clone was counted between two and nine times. Written as DNA, the CDR3 is TGCGCCAGCAGCCAAGCAGGGGCGAAGGACGGAAGGTCTGAAGCTTTCTTT. It translates to CASSQAGAKDGRSEAFF. This chain connects TRBV4-1 to TRBJ1-1; TRBD1 might be the D (6 bases). V dropped 1 base and J dropped 6 bases, with 21 bases sitting between them. Germline V gene lookup returns CDR1 MGHRA and CDR2 YSYEKL. CDR3 size: 17 residues.

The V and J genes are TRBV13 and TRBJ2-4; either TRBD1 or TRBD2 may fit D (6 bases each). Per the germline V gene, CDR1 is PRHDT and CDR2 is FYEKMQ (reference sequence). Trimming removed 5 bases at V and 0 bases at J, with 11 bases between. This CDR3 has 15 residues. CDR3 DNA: TGTGCCAGCAGCCTACAGGGACTAGCCAAAAACATTCAGTACTTC. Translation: CASSLQGLAKNIQYF.

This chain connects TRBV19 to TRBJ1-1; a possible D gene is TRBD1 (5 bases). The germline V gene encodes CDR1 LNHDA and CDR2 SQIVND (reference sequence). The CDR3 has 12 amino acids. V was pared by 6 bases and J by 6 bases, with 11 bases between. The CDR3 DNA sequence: TGTGCCAGTAGAAAACAGGCGGCTGAAGCTTTCTTT. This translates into CASRKQAAEAFF.

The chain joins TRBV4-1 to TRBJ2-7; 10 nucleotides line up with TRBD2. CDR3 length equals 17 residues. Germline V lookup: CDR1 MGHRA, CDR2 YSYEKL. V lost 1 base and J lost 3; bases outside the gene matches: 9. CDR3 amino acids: CASSQGRSTSGNYEQYF. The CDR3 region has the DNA TGCGCCAGCAGCCAAGGTCGGAGTACTAGCGGGAACTACGAGCAGTACTTC.

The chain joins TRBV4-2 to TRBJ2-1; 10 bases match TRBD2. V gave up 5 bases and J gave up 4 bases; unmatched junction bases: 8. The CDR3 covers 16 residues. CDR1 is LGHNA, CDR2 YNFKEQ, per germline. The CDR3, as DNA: TGTGCCAGCAGCGCAAGTAGAGCGGGAGGGTACAATGAGCAGTTCTTC. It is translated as CASSASRAGGYNEQFF.